A single sample gave rise to the 16 T cell receptor beta chains below, sequenced in a study of T cells in Graves' hyperthyroidism and ophthalmopathy. Authors of the study amplified TCR beta CDR3 regions from RNA transcripts. First-round RT-PCR targeting the TCR CDR3 was performed with the HTBI primer set. TCRdb re-derived calls from the multiplex PCR reads in MiXCR, one entry per CDR3 protein. Of around 450,000 distinct CDR3 sequences in the sample, around 13% were seen once. The sequenced sample consisted of blood. The receptors stem from a woman aged 18-29 years with Graves' hyperthyroidism.

The sample holds many counts of this clonotype. The CDR3 sequence: CASHTRGRASTDTQYF. In DNA form, the CDR3 reads TGTGCCAGCCACACAAGGGGTCGTGCTAGCACAGATACGCAGTATTTT. This chain uses TRBV27 with TRBJ2-3, with D possibly being TRBD1 (5 bases). Trimming took off 8 bases at V and 0 bases at J, with 18 bases between the two ends. Germline values: CDR1 MNHEY, CDR2 SMNVEV (reference sequence). CDR3 length equals 16 residues.

The table lists this clonotype with a few counts. This chain joins TRBV7-9 and TRBJ2-3; 8 bases agree with TRBD2. This CDR3 has 13 residues. The junction had 3 bases not matched to a gene; V was cut back by 4 bases and J by 6 bases. The germline V gene encodes CDR1 SEHNR and CDR2 FQNEAQ (reference sequence). The CDR3 spells CASSWASGDTQYF. For the CDR3, the DNA is TGTGCCAGCAGCTGGGCTAGCGGGGATACGCAGTATTTT.

This clonotype was observed many times. This chain's CDR3 is CASSLFARGQVEAFF. CDR3 coding DNA: TGTGCCAGCAGTTTATTCGCCAGGGGGCAAGTGGAAGCTTTCTTT. The chain combines TRBV27 with TRBJ1-1, with 8 bases that match TRBD1. In germline, CDR1 is MNHEY, CDR2 SMNVEV (reference sequence). The V and J ends lost 1 base and 8 bases, in that order; junction bases with no gene match: 9. The CDR3 is 15 residues long.

This clonotype has ten or more counts. V usage is TRBV20-1 and J usage is TRBJ2-1; 7 positions match TRBD1. The germline V gene has CDR1 DFQATT and CDR2 SNEGSKA (reference sequence). The CDR3 consists of 16 residues. V shed 3 bases and J 5 bases; nucleotides not matched to a gene: 13. CDR3 coding DNA: TGCAGTGCTAGTGGGAGACAGGGCCGATCGCACAATGAGCAGTTCTTC. It codes for CSASGRQGRSHNEQFF.

This clonotype was picked up a small number of times. DNA for the CDR3: TGCGCCAGCAGCGTGGGTGGGAGGGAGATTGAGCAGTTCTTC. It yields the protein CASSVGGREIEQFF. The V call is TRBV5-1, the J call TRBJ2-1, with TRBD2 identical over 7 bases. Germline CDR1 reads SGHRS; CDR2 reads YFSETQ. The CDR3 length is 14 residues. V lost 4 bases, J lost 9 bases, and 10 bases stayed unmatched.

This clonotype was recorded many times. The J gene is TRBJ2-7, the V gene TRBV3-1; D gene unclear. The CDR3 spans 14 residues. V lost 4 bases, J lost 0 bases, and 10 bases lay in between. CDR1 is LGHDT and CDR2 is YNNKEL in the germline V gene (reference sequence). In DNA form, the CDR3 reads TGTGCCAGCAGCCCCACCTTATCCTCCTACGAGCAGTACTTC. Encoded protein: CASSPTLSSYEQYF.

This clonotype was counted only a few times. V and J are TRBV5-1 and TRBJ1-5; a weak D match, TRBD1 (6 bases). This CDR3 is built from 14 residues. Trimming stripped 0 bases from V and 5 bases from J, with 9 bases between. CDR1 SGHRS and CDR2 YFSETQ come from the germline V gene. This chain's CDR3 is CASSLGTADQPQHF. CDR3 DNA: TGCGCCAGCAGCTTGGGGACAGCCGATCAGCCCCAGCATTTT. The whole variable domain, remainder taken from reference TRBV5-1 and TRBJ1-5, is KAGVTQTPRYLIKTRGQQVTLSCSPISGHRSVSWYQQTPGQGLQFLFEYFSETQRNKGNFPGRFSGRQFSNSRSEMNVSTLELGDSALYLCASSLGTADQPQHFGDGTRLSIL.

This clonotype was detected ten times or more. The genes are TRBV10-3 and TRBJ2-5; D not certain. CDR1 is ENHRY, CDR2 SYGVKD, per germline. Trimming removed 2 bases at V and 5 bases at J, with 6 bases between. The CDR3 sequence is 12 residues long. The CDR3 region is CAISEGLETQYF. The DNA of the CDR3 is TGTGCCATCAGTGAGGGGCTCGAGACCCAGTACTTC.

In its sample, this clonotype was seen many times. V usage is TRBV11-2 and J usage is TRBJ2-7, with unresolved D. Germline values: CDR1 SGHAT, CDR2 FQNNGV. The ends were cut back, 6 bases at V and 1 base at J, with 10 bases in the middle. This CDR3 region has 13 residues. CDR3 protein: CASRPFASYEQYF. The DNA for the CDR3 is TGTGCCAGCAGACCCTTCGCGTCCTACGAGCAGTACTTC.

The V gene is TRBV5-1, the J gene TRBJ1-4; the D is unclear. V shed 0 bases and J shed 5 bases, with 8 bases lying between them. The CDR3 runs to 14 residues. Germline values: CDR1 SGHRS, CDR2 YFSETQ. This chain's CDR3 is CASSLGRVNEKLFF. The CDR3 nucleotides read TGCGCCAGCAGCTTGGGACGGGTAAATGAAAAACTGTTTTTT.

This clonotype was seen only a few times. The J gene is TRBJ1-1, the V gene TRBV7-2, with D perhaps TRBD1 (5 bases). V lost 4 bases to trimming and J lost 0 bases, with 9 bases between them. The CDR3 covers 14 residues. Looked up from germline, CDR1 is SGHTA and CDR2 is FQGNSA. The CDR3, as DNA: TGTGCCAGCAGCTGGGGGGGGATGAACACTGAAGCTTTCTTT. Translation: CASSWGGMNTEAFF.

This clonotype was picked up many times. The rearrangement links TRBV6-1 to TRBJ2-5; no firm D call. The germline V and J ends were trimmed by 6 bases and 4 bases, with 12 bases remaining between them. This CDR3 region has 13 residues. Germline-derived CDR1 and CDR2 are MNHNS and SASEGT. CDR3 in amino acids: CASSKRRAETQYF. The CDR3 DNA sequence: TGTGCCAGCAGCAAACGACGGGCAGAGACCCAGTACTTC.

This chain links TRBV30 with TRBJ2-2; 10 positions agree with TRBD2. The CDR3 sequence is 15 residues long. Per germline, CDR1 GTSNPN and CDR2 SVGIG (reference sequence). J lost 7 bases, V lost 0 bases, and 5 bases had no gene match. CDR3 nucleotides: TGTGCCTGGAGTGTCTTAGCGGGAGGTGGCGGGGAGCTGTTTTTT. Translating it yields CAWSVLAGGGGELFF.

This rearrangement joins TRBV6-1 to TRBJ2-7; D not certain. The CDR3 extends over 10 amino acids. The germline V gene has CDR1 MNHNS and CDR2 SASEGT. Between the trimmed V and J ends, which lost 2 bases and 5 bases, there was a span of 1 base. As DNA, the CDR3 is TGTGCCAGCAGTGAACACGAGCAGTACTTC. As protein: CASSEHEQYF.

V usage is TRBV11-2 and J usage is TRBJ2-2; a possible D gene is TRBD2 (6 bases). Per germline, CDR1 SGHAT and CDR2 FQNNGV. Between the trimmed V and J ends, which lost 1 base and 0 bases, there was a span of 12 bases. This CDR3 contains 17 residues. The CDR3 spells CASSLVRGSANTGELFF. CDR3 DNA: TGTGCCAGCAGCTTAGTCCGGGGGTCCGCGAACACCGGGGAGCTGTTTTTT.

The sample holds many counts of this clonotype. At one end, the junction sequence differs from germline, possibly due to a read error. The V and J genes are TRBV4-1 and TRBJ2-1; no firm D call. The CDR3 totals 11 residues. Germline-derived CDR1 and CDR2 are MGHRA and YSYEKL. The CDR3 coding sequence is TGTGCCAGCAGCCAAGGGAATGAGCAGTTCTTC. This translates into CASSQGNEQFF.